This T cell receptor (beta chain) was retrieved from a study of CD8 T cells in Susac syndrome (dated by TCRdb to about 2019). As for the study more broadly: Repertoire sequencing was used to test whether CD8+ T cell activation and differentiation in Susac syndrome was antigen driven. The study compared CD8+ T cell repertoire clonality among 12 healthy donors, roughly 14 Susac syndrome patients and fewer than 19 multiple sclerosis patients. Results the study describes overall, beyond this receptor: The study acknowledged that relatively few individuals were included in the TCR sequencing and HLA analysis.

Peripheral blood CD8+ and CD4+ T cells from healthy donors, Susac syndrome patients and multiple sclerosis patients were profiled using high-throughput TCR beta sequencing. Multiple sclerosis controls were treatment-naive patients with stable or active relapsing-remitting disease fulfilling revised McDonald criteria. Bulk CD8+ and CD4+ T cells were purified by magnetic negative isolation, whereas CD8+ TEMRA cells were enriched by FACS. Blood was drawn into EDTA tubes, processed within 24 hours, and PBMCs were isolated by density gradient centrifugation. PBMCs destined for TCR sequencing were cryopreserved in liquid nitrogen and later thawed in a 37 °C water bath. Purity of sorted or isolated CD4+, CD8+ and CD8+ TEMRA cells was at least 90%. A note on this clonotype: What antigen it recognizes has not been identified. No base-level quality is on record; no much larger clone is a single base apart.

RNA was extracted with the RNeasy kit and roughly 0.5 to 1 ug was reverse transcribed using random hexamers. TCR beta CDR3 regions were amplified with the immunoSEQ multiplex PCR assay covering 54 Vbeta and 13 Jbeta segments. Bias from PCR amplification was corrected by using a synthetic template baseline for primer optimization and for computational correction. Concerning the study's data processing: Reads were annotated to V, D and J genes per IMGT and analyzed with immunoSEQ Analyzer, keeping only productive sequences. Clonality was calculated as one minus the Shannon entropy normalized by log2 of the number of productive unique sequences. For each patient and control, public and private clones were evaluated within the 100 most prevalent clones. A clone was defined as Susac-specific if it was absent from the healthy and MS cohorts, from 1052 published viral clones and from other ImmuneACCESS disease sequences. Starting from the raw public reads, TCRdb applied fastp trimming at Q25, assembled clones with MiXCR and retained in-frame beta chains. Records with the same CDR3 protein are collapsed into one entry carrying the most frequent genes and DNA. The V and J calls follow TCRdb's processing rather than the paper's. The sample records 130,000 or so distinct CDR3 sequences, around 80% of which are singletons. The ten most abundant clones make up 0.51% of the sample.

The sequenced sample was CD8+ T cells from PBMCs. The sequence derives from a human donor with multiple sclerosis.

CDR3 protein: CASRPGAGQGNIQYF. The nucleotide sequence reads as follows: TGTGCCAGCCGGCCTGGGGCAGGACAGGGAAACATTCAGTACTTC. The receptor chain draws on TRBV2 and TRBJ2-4, with TRBD1 matching 8 junction bases. V and J are trimmed by 8 bases and 6 bases, and the gene matches miss 12 bases of the junction. Its CDR3 holds 15 amino acids, cysteine through phenylalanine. Left in the record is the CDR3 DNA by itself, 45 bases read in frame from the first base. CDR1 SNHLY and CDR2 FYNNEI are derived from the germline V gene.